This T cell receptor (beta chain) originates from a study of CD8+CD57+ T cells in acquired aplastic anemia (dated by TCRdb to the late 2010s). In the study overall: A mean of about 3 ug of DNA, ranging from roughly 0.17 to 30 ug, was extracted from sorted CD4+ and CD8+ cells. CD8+CD57+ expansion was defined as frequency above the mean frequency observed in healthy subjects.

Broader findings and caveats from the paper: Around 28 CD8+ CDR3 sequences were found to be shared between patients and controls, but these sequences appeared to be highly expressed in patients and within the immunodominant clones of the patients. CD8+ Simpson's diversity did not differ significantly between patients and healthy controls (P=0.060).

Profiling of TCR beta VDJ combinations and CDR3 sequences used genomic DNA as the template. An Illumina HiSeq 2000 was used for TCR repertoire sequencing. The paper's data handling went like this. TRBV/TRBJ rearrangement plots, CDR3 size and DJ length profiles, and Simpson's diversity index were used to assess repertoires. The most abundant DNA sequence in the deep sequencing data was defined as the immunodominant clone. CDR3 amino acid sequences were checked for sharing between subjects and were compared against published repertoires and the VDJdb database. TCRdb reworked the public reads: Q25 trimming with fastp, MiXCR clone assembly, productive beta chains retained. For every CDR3 protein sequence, its rows merge into one entry that carries the most common genes and DNA. TCRdb, not the original authors, processed these V and J calls. This sample has about 160,000 distinct CDR3 sequences in its table, and around 75% of those were observed once. About 50% of the sample lies in the top ten.

Expansion of CD8+CD57+ cells had been shown by flow cytometry in the patients chosen for sequencing. Every patient had a diagnosis of severe acquired aplastic anemia based on International Study of Aplastic Anemia and Agranulocytosis and Camitta criteria. Patients had received no therapy at the time of blood sampling. In the study, sorted CD4+ and CD8+ blood T cells from patients with severe aplastic anemia and from healthy subjects underwent deep sequencing of TCR repertoires. In the USA, patient enrollment took place under clinicaltrials.gov protocols 00001620, 01623167, 00001397, 00071045, 00081523 and 00961064. Ficoll-Paque density gradient centrifugation was used to isolate peripheral blood mononuclear cells. Before DNA extraction, CD4+ and CD8+ T cells were sorted by FACS or by magnetic beads. CDR1 is given as DFQATT and CDR2 as SNEGSKA, both from the germline V gene (reference sequence). Between the V and J ends, shortened by 3 bases and 5 bases respectively, the junction contains 20 bases. Including the terminal cysteine and phenylalanine, the CDR3 comprises 15 residues. Of the read, only the CDR3 DNA is kept; its 45 bases are in frame from base 1.

Worth noting for this clonotype: Its specific antigen is unknown. Base qualities are not at hand, and no much larger clone is one base apart.

This TCR was recovered from a human donor with aplastic anemia. The sequence links TRBV20-1 to TRBJ2-7, with the D gene not clear enough to name. Sequencing was carried out using sorted CD4+, CD8+, or CD8+CD57+ T cells (not recorded which) from PBMCs. The CDR3 protein: CSASPRRIFGNEQYF. The nucleotide sequence reads TGCAGTGCTAGTCCCCGTCGGATTTTCGGAAACGAGCAGTACTTC.